These 20 T cell receptor beta chains were sequenced from one sample in a study of blood T cell repertoires in COVID-19. Measured with immunoSEQ multiplex PCR; TCRdb has only the in-frame clones, and not every one. The table records around 37,000 clones, roughly 90% of them present only once. Sequences were obtained from peripheral blood. The receptors originated from a man between 45 and 60 years old with active or convalescent COVID-19.

This clone was picked up one time. This chain links TRBV29-1 with TRBJ1-1; the D is unclear. The V gene lost 1 base and the J gene lost 5 bases, with 8 bases spanning the gap. The CDR3 covers 12 residues. Germline CDR1 reads SQVTM; CDR2 reads ANQGSEA. The DNA for the CDR3 is TGCAGCGTTGAAGGTGTCAGGACTGAAGCTTTCTTT. Its protein is CSVEGVRTEAFF.

The chain joins TRBV12-5 to TRBJ2-2, with TRBD2 matching 13 bases. Germline CDR1 reads LGHNT; CDR2 reads FRNRAP. The CDR3 is 21 amino acids. Trimming cost V 2 bases and J 4 bases; bases outside gene matches: 16. The CDR3, as DNA: TGTGCTAGTGGTTTGCACCGATTGGGACTAGCGGGGCCTCCCGGCACCGGGGAGCTGTTTTTT. Amino acids: CASGLHRLGLAGPPGTGELFF.

V usage is TRBV24-1 and J usage is TRBJ2-5; 11 bases agree with TRBD2. Trimming removed 4 bases from V and 4 bases from J; junction bases left unmatched: 4. Per the germline V gene, CDR1 is KGHDR and CDR2 is SFDVKD. CDR3 length: 15 amino acids. CDR3 in amino acids: CATSDPGTSGETQYF. CDR3 DNA sequence: TGTGCCACCAGTGACCCCGGGACTAGCGGAGAGACCCAGTACTTC.

In this sample, this clone turned up a few times. This chain uses TRBV7-7 with TRBJ1-1; D is unresolved. The CDR3 length is 12 residues. The V end lost 5 bases, the J end lost 4 bases, and 8 bases lay between the germline ends. CDR1 is SSHAT and CDR2 is FNYEAQ in the germline V gene (reference sequence). In DNA form, the CDR3 reads TGTGCCAGCAGCAATACAAGCACTGAAGCTTTCTTT. Amino acids: CASSNTSTEAFF.

The chain has TRBV27 and TRBJ2-1, with TRBD2 as a possible D gene (6 bases). The CDR3 is made up of 15 amino acids. V was pared by 6 bases and J by 6 bases, with 18 bases between. Germline V gene lookup returns CDR1 MNHEY and CDR2 SMNVEV (reference sequence). Written as DNA, the CDR3 is TGTGCCAGCAGGCTCGGGACTTCATTATTCAATGAGCAGTTCTTC. Residues: CASRLGTSLFNEQFF.

V and J are TRBV21-1 and TRBJ1-3; TRBD1 reflects the table's D call only, with no check against the DNA. TRBV21-1 is a recognized pseudogene. The CDR3 length is 15 residues. The DNA of the CDR3 is TGTGCCAGCAGCACTACTACAGGGGTTGGAAACACCATATATTTT. It translates to CASSTTTGVGNTIYF.

The chain combines TRBV18 with TRBJ2-1; TRBD2 aligns across 7 bases. V lost 3 bases to trimming and J lost 7 bases; unmatched junction nucleotides: 9. The CDR3 has 15 amino acids. The germline V gene has CDR1 KGHSH and CDR2 LQKENI. CDR3 nucleotide sequence: TGTGCCAGCTCACCCCCCGGGAGGATTAGTAATGAGCAGTTCTTC. Residues: CASSPPGRISNEQFF.

This chain links TRBV5-8 with TRBJ1-2; D remains unclear. V lost 2 bases and J lost 2, with 4 bases in between. Per the germline V gene, CDR1 is SGHTS and CDR2 is YDEGEE. This CDR3 is built from 12 residues. The CDR3 loop reads CASSFSNYGYTF. DNA of the CDR3: TGTGCCAGCAGCTTTTCGAACTATGGCTACACCTTC.

The V gene is TRBV6-6, the J gene TRBJ2-3, with TRBD2 matching over 8 bases. V lost 6 bases to trimming and J lost 1 base; unmatched junction nucleotides: 6. The CDR3 loop spans 15 amino acids. Germline lookup yields CDR1 MNHNY and CDR2 SVGAGI (reference sequence). This CDR3 reads CASREQAGGTDTQYF. In DNA, the CDR3 is TGTGCCAGCAGGGAGCAAGCGGGAGGCACAGATACGCAGTATTTT.

This rearrangement joins TRBV3-1 (or the pseudogene TRBV3-2) to TRBJ2-3; 8 bases fit TRBD2. Germline V gene data show CDR1 as LGHDT and CDR2 as YNNKEL (reference sequence). The V and J ends lost 0 bases and 5 bases, in that order; junction bases with no gene match: 4. CDR3 length: 15 residues. In nucleotides, the CDR3 is TGTGCCAGCAGCCAAGACCCGCTAGCGGGAGATACGCAGTATTTT. It translates to CASSQDPLAGDTQYF.

This chain uses TRBV7-8 with TRBJ2-3; possible D gene TRBD1, 6 bases. Germline V lookup: CDR1 SGHVS, CDR2 FQNEAQ. The length of the CDR3 is 16 residues. Trimming removed 5 bases from V and 8 bases from J, with 23 bases in between. This CDR3 is CASSNVPGPAQGTQYF. The CDR3 DNA reads TGTGCCAGCAGCAATGTCCCGGGGCCTGCACAGGGTACGCAGTATTTT.

The CDR3 here is CASSPRRDSYEQYF. The DNA for the CDR3 is TGTGCCAGCAGTCCACGGCGGGACAGCTACGAGCAGTACTTC. This chain connects TRBV6-5 to TRBJ2-7; maybe TRBD1 (7 bases). V lost 5 bases and J 3 bases, leaving 14 bases between the germline ends. The CDR3 is 14 residues long. From germline, CDR1 is MNHEY and CDR2 SVGAGI.

V usage is TRBV11-2 and J usage is TRBJ2-1, with 7 bases aligning to TRBD2. J gave up 8 bases and V 2 bases, and 21 bases lay outside the gene matches. There are 19 residues in the CDR3. CDR1 is SGHAT and CDR2 is FQNNGV in the germline V gene. CDR3 residues: CASSLYWRSSGVGGDEQFF. For the CDR3, the DNA is TGTGCCAGCAGCTTATATTGGCGGTCTAGCGGAGTGGGTGGGGATGAGCAGTTCTTC.

This chain links TRBV29-1 with TRBJ2-7, with D possibly being TRBD2 (5 bases). Germline lookup yields CDR1 SQVTM and CDR2 ANQGSEA. This CDR3 contains 15 residues. V lost 6 bases and J 1 base, leaving 19 bases between the germline ends. In DNA, the CDR3 is TGCAGCGTCGGTCCCGGACTCACTGGATCCTACGAGCAGTACTTC. It specifies CSVGPGLTGSYEQYF.

The chain couples TRBV11-3 to TRBJ2-1; D remains unclear. In germline, CDR1 is SGHNT, CDR2 YENEEA. The V and J ends lost 5 bases and 5 bases respectively, with 7 bases between them. This CDR3 has 12 residues. CDR3 nucleotides: TGTGCCAGCAGCCCGAGCGACAATGAGCAGTTCTTC. This codes for CASSPSDNEQFF.

This clone has just a few counts. The gene calls are TRBV6-5 and TRBJ1-2, with a possible D match to TRBD1 (6 bases). The length of the CDR3 is 12 residues. V was pared by 6 bases and J by 7 bases, with 12 bases between. Germline lookup yields CDR1 MNHEY and CDR2 SVGAGI. This CDR3 is CASSPGTSGYTF. CDR3 nucleotide sequence: TGTGCCAGCAGCCCCGGGACATCTGGCTACACCTTC.

V gene TRBV5-4 combines with J gene TRBJ2-1; 16 bases are shared with TRBD2. Germline trimming cut 2 bases from V and 10 bases from J; bases unmatched to any gene: 6. This CDR3 spans 16 amino acids. CDR1 is SGHNT and CDR2 is YYREEE in the germline V gene (reference sequence). The CDR3 loop is CASSLGTSGRATEQFF. CDR3 in DNA: TGTGCCAGCAGCTTAGGGACTAGCGGGAGGGCAACCGAGCAGTTCTTC.

The gene calls are TRBV10-2 and TRBJ2-7, with 14 bases that match TRBD2. J gave up 5 bases and V 6 bases, and 0 bases lay outside the gene matches. Germline V lookup: CDR1 WSHSY, CDR2 SAAADI. The CDR3 contains 13 residues. CDR3 coding DNA: TGCGCCAGCAGGGGACTAGCGGGAGACGAGCAGTACTTC. Translation: CASRGLAGDEQYF.

This chain uses TRBV28 with TRBJ1-3; maybe TRBD1 (5 bases). CDR1 is MDHEN and CDR2 is SYDVKM in the germline V gene. The CDR3 extends over 14 amino acids. V was shortened by 4 bases and J by 3 bases, with 10 bases between the two germline ends. The CDR3 nucleotides read TGTGCCAGCAGTTGGGGACTCTTTGGAAACACCATATATTTT. Translation gives CASSWGLFGNTIYF.

This clone was detected once. The V and J genes are TRBV11-2 and TRBJ2-5, with D tentatively TRBD1 (5 bases). The germline V gene encodes CDR1 SGHAT and CDR2 FQNNGV. V was clipped by 0 bases and J by 5 bases, with 10 bases between them. CDR3 length equals 14 residues. Written as DNA, the CDR3 is TGTGCCAGCAGCTTAGACCCAGGGTCGGAGACCCAGTACTTC. Translation: CASSLDPGSETQYF.